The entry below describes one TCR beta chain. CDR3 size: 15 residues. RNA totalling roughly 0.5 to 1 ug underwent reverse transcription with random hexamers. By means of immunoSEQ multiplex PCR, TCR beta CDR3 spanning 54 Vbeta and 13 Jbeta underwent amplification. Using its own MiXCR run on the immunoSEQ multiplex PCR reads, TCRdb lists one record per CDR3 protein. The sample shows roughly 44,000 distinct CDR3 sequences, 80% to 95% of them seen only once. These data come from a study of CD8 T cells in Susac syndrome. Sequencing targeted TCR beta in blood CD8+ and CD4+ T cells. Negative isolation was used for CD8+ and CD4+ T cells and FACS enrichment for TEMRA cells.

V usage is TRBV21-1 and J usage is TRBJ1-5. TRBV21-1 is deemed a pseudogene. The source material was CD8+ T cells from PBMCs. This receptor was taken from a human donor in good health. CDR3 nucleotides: TGTGCCACCGTAGACAGCACTCTCCCGCAATTTCCCCAGCATTTT. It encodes CATVDSTLPQFPQHF.